This T cell receptor beta chain was documented in a study of blood T cell repertoires in COVID-19. Clones were sequenced by immunoSEQ multiplex PCR, and TCRdb holds only the in-frame ones, with some missing. The data hold about 310,000 clones, with around 89% observed a single time. Germline CDR1 is SEHNR and CDR2 is FQNEAQ (reference sequence). The CDR3 consists of 18 residues. Unmatched junction bases numbered 13, after V lost 8 bases and J lost 3 bases. Clinical histories supplied by participants themselves formed the basis of cohort assignment. Sequenced input: PBMCs or T cells enriched from blood (not recorded which). This clonotype was sampled from a woman aged 18-29 years with acute COVID-19. The chain recombines TRBV7-9 with TRBJ1-4; 12 positions match TRBD1. The CDR3 here is CASQTGQGAAGPNEKLFF. DNA for the CDR3: TGTGCCAGCCAAACGGGACAGGGGGCCGCAGGGCCTAATGAAAAACTGTTTTTT.